This T cell receptor beta chain is drawn from a study of early T cells in non-severe SARS-CoV-2 infection (dated by TCRdb to the early 2020s). Regarding the complete study: Bulk RNA from unsorted whole blood was used for TCR sequencing, so alpha and beta chains could not be paired.

Results and caveats for the whole study, not just this receptor: VDJdb matching was skewed toward anti-spike CD8 responses, so virus-specific expansions were likely underestimated and private and CD4 specificities were missed.

Counted from cysteine to phenylalanine, this CDR3 has 13 amino acids. Of all the DNA, just the CDR3 is kept, 39 bases in frame from base 1. The V end loses 7 bases and the J end loses 1 base, and a stretch of 10 bases separates them. For CDR1 and CDR2, the germline V gene lists SGHRS and YFSETQ. The table lists this clonotype with a few counts. This receptor's antigen is unknown. No base quality information exists; no much larger clone differs at one position. The library was produced with 5' RACE. This sample was sequenced with a NextSeq 500. In the TCR library protocol, unique molecular identifiers were attached to individual cDNA molecules to correct for PCR bias and sequencing error. Both TCR alpha and beta chains were sequenced, and tight co-correlation was observed between alpha and beta sequence abundances in each sample. Processing in the source paper ran as follows. Decombinator V4 was used to annotate TCR sequences for V gene, J gene and CDR3. Expanded TCRs were defined as changing significantly between any two time points under a Poisson model with p below 0.0001. TCR abundances were normalised to the total number of TCRs sequenced per sample and were expressed as counts per million. MAIT TCRs were defined by TRAV1-2 paired with TRAJ12, TRAJ20 or TRAJ33, and iNKT TCRs by TRAV10 paired with TRAJ18. A search of VDJdb, accessed on 1 November 2021, was run for TCRs annotated to CMV, EBV and SARS-CoV-2, with TCRs annotated for multiple antigens excluded. TCRdb's own reprocessing of the public reads used fastp at Q25 and MiXCR and kept productive beta chains. Every CDR3 protein is listed once, alongside the most common genes and DNA of its rows. TCRdb assigned the V and J calls; the authors' analysis was not used. In all, the sample holds about 98,000 distinct CDR3 sequences, and 14% of those were seen once. Together, the top ten hold more than 6.5% of the sample.

The study was a case-control design nested within a healthcare worker cohort in London, UK, with weekly nasopharyngeal swab PCR tests and blood sampling. Between 23 and 31 March 2020, the week of the UK lockdown, healthcare workers were enrolled and then followed up weekly for as long as 16 weeks. The V gene is TRBV5-1 and the J gene is TRBJ2-3; the D gene is tentatively TRBD1 or TRBD2, each matching 5 bases. The sequencing input was whole blood. The sequence came from an adult who was a healthcare worker with PCR-confirmed SARS-CoV-2 infection or an uninfected control (not recorded which). The nucleotide sequence is given as TGCGCCAGCGACGGGGCGGGCACAGATACGCAGTATTTT. Its protein product is CASDGAGTDTQYF.